The 25 T cell receptor beta chains given below trace back to one sample, sequenced in a study of identical twins. TCRdb independently ran MiXCR on the 5' RACE reads; one entry per CDR3 protein. Here the sample spans some 500,000 distinct CDR3 sequences, around 20% being singletons. These data also formed part of another study, on T cells expressing NK-cell markers.

The specimen sequenced was CD4+ T cells sorted from blood. Every receptor here comes from a woman aged 18-29 years in good health.

This clonotype was seen only a few times. The V and J genes are TRBV25-1 and TRBJ1-6; TRBD1 agrees at 7 bases. With 4 bases clipped from V and 7 bases from J, the junction kept 7 bases outside the gene matches. Germline-derived CDR1 and CDR2 are MGHDK and SYGVNS. This CDR3 is 15 amino acids long. CDR3 region: CASSGRGQGNSPLHF. CDR3 DNA sequence: TGTGCCAGCAGTGGAAGGGGGCAGGGGAATTCACCCCTCCACTTT.

This clonotype appeared a few times. The chain is built from TRBV9 and TRBJ2-1; D not resolved. Germline CDR1 SGDLS, CDR2 YYNGEE. The V end was cut by 4 bases, the J end by 7 bases, with 6 bases between. This CDR3 comprises 11 residues. The CDR3 here is CASSRVNEQFF. The CDR3 region has the DNA TGTGCCAGCAGCCGGGTGAATGAGCAGTTCTTC. Full variable domain (remainder filled in from reference TRBV9 and TRBJ2-1): DSGVTQTPKHLITATGQRVTLRCSPRSGDLSVYWYQQSLDQGLQFLIQYYNGEERAKGNILERFSAQQFPDLHSELNLSSLELGDSALYFCASSRVNEQFFGPGTRLTVL.

This clonotype was detected only a few times. V usage is TRBV7-9 and J usage is TRBJ1-1; no clear D. The CDR3 is made up of 14 amino acids. CDR1 is SEHNR and CDR2 is FQNEAQ in the germline V gene (reference sequence). Trimming left V 0 bases short and J 3 bases short, with 8 bases between. The CDR3 DNA reads TGTGCCAGCAGCTTAGCGGGGAGGGACACTGAAGCTTTCTTT. It encodes CASSLAGRDTEAFF. The complete variable domain, with remaining parts taken from reference TRBV7-9 and TRBJ1-1, reads DTGVSQNPRHKITKRGQNVTFRCDPISEHNRLYWYRQTLGQGPEFLTYFQNEAQLEKSRLLSDRFSAERPKGSFSTLEIQRTEQGDSAMYLCASSLAGRDTEAFFGQGTRLTVV.

The chain has TRBV7-9 and TRBJ2-3, with TRBD2 as a possible D gene (6 bases). Germline lookup yields CDR1 SEHNR and CDR2 FQNEAQ (reference sequence). The ends were cut back, 0 bases at V and 5 bases at J, with 12 bases in the middle. CDR3 length: 15 amino acids. The CDR3 DNA reads as TGTGCCAGCAGCTTAGCCCGACTAGGAGAAGATACGCAGTATTTT. Translating gives CASSLARLGEDTQYF.

This clonotype was recorded a few times. This CDR3 reads CASSLVTSGNTIYF. CDR3 DNA sequence: TGTGCCAGCAGTTTAGTCACCTCTGGAAACACCATATATTTT. The chain combines TRBV12-3 or TRBV12-4 with TRBJ1-3; D unresolved. V gave up 1 base and J gave up 0 bases, with 4 bases separating them. The CDR3 covers 14 residues.

The sample holds a few counts of this clonotype. V gene TRBV6-5 combines with J gene TRBJ2-5; either TRBD1 or TRBD2 may supply D (5 bases each). There are 16 residues in the CDR3. Germline V gene lookup returns CDR1 MNHEY and CDR2 SVGAGI. Trimming left V 2 bases short and J 2 bases short, with 15 bases between. In DNA, the CDR3 is TGTGCCAGCAGTTACACTCCCGGGACGCCGCAAGAGACCCAGTACTTC. Translation gives CASSYTPGTPQETQYF.

The chain links TRBV5-1 to TRBJ2-3; 14 bases agree with TRBD2. The V gene's germline CDR1 is SGHRS and CDR2 YFSETQ. This CDR3 is 16 amino acids long. V was clipped by 3 bases and J by 5 bases; unmatched bases: 5. The CDR3 sequence: CASSWGLAGAGDTQYF. The CDR3 region has the DNA TGCGCCAGCAGCTGGGGACTAGCGGGGGCCGGAGATACGCAGTATTTT.

The J gene is TRBJ2-3, the V gene TRBV5-1; D is possibly TRBD1 or TRBD2 (5 bases each). Germline V gene sequence: CDR1 SGHRS, CDR2 YFSETQ. CDR3 length: 15 amino acids. V was shortened by 6 bases and J by 0 bases, with 14 bases between the two germline ends. The CDR3 sequence: CASTRMGPSTDTQYF. DNA of the CDR3: TGCGCCAGCACCCGGATGGGACCGAGCACAGATACGCAGTATTTT.

This chain uses TRBV6-2 or TRBV6-3 with TRBJ2-7; 8 bases fit TRBD2. V lost 5 bases to trimming and J lost 3 bases; unmatched junction nucleotides: 6. CDR1 MNHEY and CDR2 SVGEGT come from the germline V gene. CDR3 size: 14 residues. CDR3 sequence reads: CASSGMAGGYEQYF. Here the CDR3 DNA reads TGTGCCAGCAGTGGGATGGCGGGAGGCTACGAGCAGTACTTC.

The J gene is TRBJ2-5, the V gene TRBV10-3, with a tentative D call TRBD2 (7 bases). Per the germline V gene, CDR1 is ENHRY and CDR2 is SYGVKD. V was shortened by 3 bases and J by 6 bases, with 20 bases between the two germline ends. This CDR3 is 16 amino acids long. The CDR3: CAISERGGSRGQTQYF. The CDR3 DNA is TGTGCCATCAGTGAAAGGGGGGGTAGTAGAGGTCAGACCCAGTACTTC.

This chain connects TRBV7-9 to TRBJ1-6, with D possibly matching TRBD1 (6 bases). V gave up 5 bases and J gave up 5 bases, with 13 bases separating them. The CDR3 is 15 amino acids. The germline V gene encodes CDR1 SEHNR and CDR2 FQNEAQ (reference sequence). CDR3 nucleotides: TGTGCCAGCAGCGGTTCTGGACAGCATAATTCACCCCTCCACTTT. This translates into CASSGSGQHNSPLHF. Supplemented by reference TRBV7-9 and TRBJ1-6, the full variable domain reads DTGVSQNPRHKITKRGQNVTFRCDPISEHNRLYWYRQTLGQGPEFLTYFQNEAQLEKSRLLSDRFSAERPKGSFSTLEIQRTEQGDSAMYLCASSGSGQHNSPLHFGNGTRLTVT.

This clonotype showed up just a few times. The chain combines TRBV5-5 with TRBJ2-7; possibly TRBD2 for D (5 bases). Germline V lookup: CDR1 SGHKS, CDR2 YYEKEE (reference sequence). This CDR3 has 13 residues. Trimming took off 6 bases at V and 4 bases at J, with 14 bases between the two ends. Written as DNA, the CDR3 is TGTGCCAGCACCCGTGGAGGAACTTACGAGCAGTACTTC. As protein: CASTRGGTYEQYF.

V is TRBV10-1 and J is TRBJ1-3; TRBD1 matches at 7 bases. This CDR3 has 15 residues. Germline V gene data show CDR1 as WNHNN and CDR2 as SYGVQD (reference sequence). The V gene end was trimmed by 10 bases and the J gene end by 5 bases; junction bases not matched to a gene: 14. The chain's CDR3 is CAIPRIRDSRNTIYF. CDR3 bases: TGCGCCATACCTCGAATCCGGGACAGTAGAAACACCATATATTTT.

CDR3 protein: CSVAIQSFNYGYTF. CDR3 nucleotides: TGCAGCGTTGCAATACAGAGCTTCAACTATGGCTACACCTTC. J is TRBJ1-2 and V is TRBV29-1; no firm D call. This CDR3 comprises 14 residues. The ends were cut back, 4 bases at V and 2 bases at J, with 14 bases in the middle. Germline-derived CDR1 and CDR2 are SQVTM and ANQGSEA. Supplemented by reference TRBV29-1 and TRBJ1-2, the full variable domain reads SAVISQKPSRDICQRGTSLTIQCQVDSQVTMMFWYRQQPGQSLTLIATANQGSEATYESGFVIDKFPISRPNLTFSTLTVSNMSPEDSSIYLCSVAIQSFNYGYTFGSGTRLTVV.

In its sample, this clonotype was seen a few times. This chain uses TRBV15 with TRBJ2-3; D not resolved. This CDR3 has 12 residues. CDR1 and CDR2 from the germline V gene are LNHNV and YYDKDF (reference sequence). V shed 5 bases and J shed 6 bases, with 9 bases lying between them. The CDR3 region is CATSPNSDTQYF. The CDR3 DNA sequence: TGTGCCACCAGCCCTAATTCGGATACGCAGTATTTT.

This clonotype was counted a few times. This chain links TRBV6-1 with TRBJ2-3; 8 bases match TRBD1. Germline values: CDR1 MNHNS, CDR2 SASEGT. V was clipped by 5 bases and J by 4 bases; unmatched bases: 5. This CDR3 spans 14 amino acids. The CDR3 protein is CASSRTGFADTQYF. The CDR3 region has the DNA TGTGCCAGCAGTCGGACAGGGTTCGCAGATACGCAGTATTTT.

This chain joins TRBV29-1 and TRBJ2-3; D is possibly TRBD1 (6 bases). In germline, CDR1 is SQVTM, CDR2 ANQGSEA. V was trimmed by 8 bases and J by 4 bases, leaving 13 bases between them. The CDR3 is made up of 12 amino acids. CDR3 nucleotides: TGCAGCTCTCTGAAGGGGGCAGATACGCAGTATTTT. Protein sequence: CSSLKGADTQYF.

The chain couples TRBV20-1 to TRBJ1-2, with a possible D match to TRBD1 (6 bases). Between the trimmed V and J ends, which lost 6 bases and 5 bases, there was a span of 16 bases. The V gene's germline CDR1 is DFQATT and CDR2 SNEGSKA (reference sequence). The CDR3 totals 13 residues. CDR3 DNA sequence: TGCAGTGCCGTTAACAGGGATGGTTATGGCTACACCTTC. As protein: CSAVNRDGYGYTF.

This clonotype was counted only a few times. This sequence joins TRBV6-5 and TRBJ2-1; D perhaps matches TRBD2 (6 bases). V lost 2 bases and J lost 4, with 6 bases in between. The CDR3 has 13 residues. The germline V gene encodes CDR1 MNHEY and CDR2 SVGAGI. The CDR3 loop reads CASSYREYNEQFF. The CDR3 DNA sequence: TGTGCCAGCAGTTACCGGGAGTACAATGAGCAGTTCTTC.

The chain links TRBV5-1 to TRBJ2-1; D remains ambiguous. Germline assignment: CDR1 SGHRS and CDR2 YFSETQ. The CDR3 is 13 residues long. V lost 4 bases and J 10 bases, leaving 15 bases between the germline ends. CDR3 in amino acids: CASSAPDSVEQFF. CDR3 DNA: TGCGCCAGCAGCGCCCCAGACTCGGTCGAGCAGTTCTTC.

In the case of this clonotype: A much more abundant neighbour one base away suggests this may be a read error. The V and J genes are TRBV2 and TRBJ2-7; unclear D gene. The germline V and J ends were trimmed by 7 bases and 0 bases, with 4 bases remaining between them. This CDR3 is built from 11 residues. The germline V gene has CDR1 SNHLY and CDR2 FYNNEI. Here the CDR3 reads CASKVSYEQYF. The CDR3 region has the DNA TGTGCCAGCAAGGTCTCCTACGAGCAGTACTTC.

The gene calls are TRBV9 and TRBJ2-1; D call uncertain. Trimming cost V 2 bases and J 4 bases, with 10 bases left between them. Germline V gene sequence: CDR1 SGDLS, CDR2 YYNGEE. The CDR3 sequence is 14 residues long. CDR3 in amino acids: CASSVRPGYNEQFF. The CDR3 coding sequence is TGTGCCAGCAGCGTCCGTCCCGGTTACAATGAGCAGTTCTTC.

Comment on this clonotype: The junction departs from germline at one end; a sequencing error may be responsible. The rearrangement uses TRBV5-5 and TRBJ2-5, with a tentative D call TRBD1 (6 bases). CDR1 and CDR2 from the germline V gene are SGHKS and YYEKEE (reference sequence). The CDR3 totals 14 residues. The DNA of the CDR3 is TGTGCCATCAGCCCTGGACAGCTCCAAGAGACCCAGTACTTC. The encoded protein is CAISPGQLQETQYF.

This clonotype occurred many times. V is TRBV11-2 and J is TRBJ2-1; possibly TRBD1 for D (6 bases). V shed 4 bases and J shed 8 bases, with 12 bases lying between them. The CDR3 totals 13 residues. Germline V lookup: CDR1 SGHAT, CDR2 FQNNGV. The CDR3: CASSSDSFDEQFF. In nucleotides, the CDR3 is TGTGCCAGCAGCTCGGACAGTTTCGATGAGCAGTTCTTC.

This clonotype was observed a handful of times. The V call is TRBV10-3, the J call TRBJ2-3; no definite D call. The CDR3 sequence is 14 residues long. CDR1 ENHRY and CDR2 SYGVKD come from the germline V gene. The germline V and J ends were trimmed by 3 bases and 3 bases, with 10 bases remaining between them. CDR3 DNA: TGTGCCATCAGTGAATCACAGTCTACAGATACGCAGTATTTT. It translates to CAISESQSTDTQYF.